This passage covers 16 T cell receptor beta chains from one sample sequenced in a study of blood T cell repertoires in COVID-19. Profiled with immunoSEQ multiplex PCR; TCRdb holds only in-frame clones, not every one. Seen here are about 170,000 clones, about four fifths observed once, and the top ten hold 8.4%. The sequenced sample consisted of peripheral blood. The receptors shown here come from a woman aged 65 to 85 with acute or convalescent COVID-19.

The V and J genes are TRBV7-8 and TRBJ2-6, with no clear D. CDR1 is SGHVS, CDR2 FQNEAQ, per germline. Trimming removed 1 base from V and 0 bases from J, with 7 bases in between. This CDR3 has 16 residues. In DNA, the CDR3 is TGTGCCAGCAGCTTAGGCACATACTCTGGGGCCAACGTCCTGACTTTC. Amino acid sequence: CASSLGTYSGANVLTF.

The CDR3 loop is CASSIEKQGFYGYTF. The CDR3 DNA follows: TGTGCCAGTAGTATCGAGAAACAGGGGTTCTATGGCTACACCTTC. This chain joins TRBV19 and TRBJ1-2; TRBD1 matches at 7 bases. The CDR3 loop spans 15 amino acids. Germline CDR1 and CDR2: LNHDA and SQIVND (reference sequence). The V and J ends lost 3 bases and 4 bases, in that order; junction bases with no gene match: 8.

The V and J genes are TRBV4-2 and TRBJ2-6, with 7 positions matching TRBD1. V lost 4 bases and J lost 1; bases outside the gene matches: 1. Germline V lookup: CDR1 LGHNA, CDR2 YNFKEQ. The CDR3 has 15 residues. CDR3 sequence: CASSRQGSGANVLTF. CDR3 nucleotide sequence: TGTGCCAGCAGCCGACAGGGATCTGGGGCCAACGTCCTGACTTTC.

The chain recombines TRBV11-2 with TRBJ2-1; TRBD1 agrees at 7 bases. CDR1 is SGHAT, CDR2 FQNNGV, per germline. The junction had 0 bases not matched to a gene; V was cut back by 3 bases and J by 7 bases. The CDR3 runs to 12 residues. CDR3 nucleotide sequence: TGTGCCAGCAGCTTGACAGGGAATGAGCAGTTCTTC. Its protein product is CASSLTGNEQFF.

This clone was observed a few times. The CDR3 reads CASSESPGQGAAYGYTF. The DNA for the CDR3 is TGTGCCAGCAGTGAATCCCCGGGACAGGGGGCGGCCTATGGCTACACCTTC. The gene calls are TRBV6-1 and TRBJ1-2; 12 nucleotides match TRBD1. V was clipped by 2 bases and J by 4 bases; unmatched bases: 8. The CDR3 loop spans 17 amino acids. CDR1 and CDR2 (germline): MNHNS, SASEGT.

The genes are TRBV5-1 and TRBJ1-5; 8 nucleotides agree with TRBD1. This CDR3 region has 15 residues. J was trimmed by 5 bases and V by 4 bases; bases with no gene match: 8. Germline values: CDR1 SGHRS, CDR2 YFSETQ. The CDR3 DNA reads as TGCGCCAGCAGCCCTGGGACAGGAGGAGATCAGCCCCAGCATTTT. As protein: CASSPGTGGDQPQHF.

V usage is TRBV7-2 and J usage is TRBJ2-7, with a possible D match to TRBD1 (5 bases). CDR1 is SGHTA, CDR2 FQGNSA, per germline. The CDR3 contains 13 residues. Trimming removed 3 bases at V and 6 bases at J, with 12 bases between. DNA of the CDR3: TGTGCCAGCAGCTTTACAGGAACAAGCGAGCAGTACTTC. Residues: CASSFTGTSEQYF.

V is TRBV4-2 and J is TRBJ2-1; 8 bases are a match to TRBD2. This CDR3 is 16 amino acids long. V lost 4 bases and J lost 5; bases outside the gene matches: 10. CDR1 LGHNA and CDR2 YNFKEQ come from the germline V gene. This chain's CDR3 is CASSPFGGGQHNEQFF. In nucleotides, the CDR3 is TGTGCCAGCAGCCCATTTGGCGGGGGGCAACACAATGAGCAGTTCTTC.

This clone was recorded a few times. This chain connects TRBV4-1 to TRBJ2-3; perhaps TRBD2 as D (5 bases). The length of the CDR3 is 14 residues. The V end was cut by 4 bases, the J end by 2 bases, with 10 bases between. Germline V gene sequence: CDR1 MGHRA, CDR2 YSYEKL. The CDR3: CASSPGIYTDTQYF. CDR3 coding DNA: TGCGCCAGCAGCCCCGGGATCTACACAGATACGCAGTATTTT.

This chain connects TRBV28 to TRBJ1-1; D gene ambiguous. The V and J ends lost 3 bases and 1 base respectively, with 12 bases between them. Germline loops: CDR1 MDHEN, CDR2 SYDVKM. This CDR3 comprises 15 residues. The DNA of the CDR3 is TGTGCCAGCAGTTTTTTCGCGATCGGGAACACTGAAGCTTTCTTT. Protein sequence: CASSFFAIGNTEAFF.

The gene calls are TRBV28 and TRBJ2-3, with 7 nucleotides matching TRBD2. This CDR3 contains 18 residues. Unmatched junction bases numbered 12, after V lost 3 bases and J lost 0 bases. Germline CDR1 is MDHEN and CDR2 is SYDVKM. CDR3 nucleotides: TGTGCCAGCAGTTTTTATCCCCTAGCGGTCGCTAGCACAGATACGCAGTATTTT. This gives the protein CASSFYPLAVASTDTQYF. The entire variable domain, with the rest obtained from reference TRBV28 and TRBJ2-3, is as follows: DVKVTQSSRYLVKRTGEKVFLECVQDMDHENMFWYRQDPGLGLRLIYFSYDVKMKEKGDIPEGYSVSREKKERFSLILESASTNQTSMYLCASSFYPLAVASTDTQYFGPGTRLTVL.

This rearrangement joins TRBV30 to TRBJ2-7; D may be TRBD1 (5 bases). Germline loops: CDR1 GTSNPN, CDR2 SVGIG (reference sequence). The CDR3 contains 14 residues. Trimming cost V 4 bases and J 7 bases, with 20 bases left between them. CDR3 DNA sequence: TGTGCCTGGACCCTAAAGGACATCCCTCGAGAGCAGTACTTC. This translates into CAWTLKDIPREQYF.

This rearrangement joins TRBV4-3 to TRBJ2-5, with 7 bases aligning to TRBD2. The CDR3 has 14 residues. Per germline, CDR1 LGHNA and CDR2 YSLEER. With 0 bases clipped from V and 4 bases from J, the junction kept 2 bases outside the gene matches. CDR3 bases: TGCGCCAGCAGCCAAGACGCTAGCGGAGAGACCCAGTACTTC. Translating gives CASSQDASGETQYF.

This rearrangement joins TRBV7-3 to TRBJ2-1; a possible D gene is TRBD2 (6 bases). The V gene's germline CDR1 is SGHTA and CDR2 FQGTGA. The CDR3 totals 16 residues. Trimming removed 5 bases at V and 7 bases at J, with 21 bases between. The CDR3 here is CASSRWGDGVFNEQFF. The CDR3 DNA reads TGTGCCAGCAGCCGATGGGGGGACGGAGTCTTTAATGAGCAGTTCTTC.

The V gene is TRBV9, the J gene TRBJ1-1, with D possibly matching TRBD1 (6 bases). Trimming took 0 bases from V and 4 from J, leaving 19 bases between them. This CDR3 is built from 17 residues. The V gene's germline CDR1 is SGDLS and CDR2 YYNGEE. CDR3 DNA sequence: TGTGCCAGCAGCGTAGACCCAAGGGCGGGGGCGACCACTGAAGCTTTCTTT. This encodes CASSVDPRAGATTEAFF.

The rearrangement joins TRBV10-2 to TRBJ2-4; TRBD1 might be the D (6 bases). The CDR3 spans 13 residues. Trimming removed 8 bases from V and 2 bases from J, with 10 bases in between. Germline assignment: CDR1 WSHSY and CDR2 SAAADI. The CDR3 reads CASATGTKNIQYF. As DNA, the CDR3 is TGCGCCAGCGCAACAGGGACCAAAAACATTCAGTACTTC.